This TCR beta chain was recovered during a study of immune evolution from preneoplasia to lung adenocarcinoma. Study observations and caveats: Normal lung had the highest top T cell clone frequencies. Compared with EGFR-mutant or double wild-type lesions, KRAS-mutant nodules were more clonal.

Using immunoSEQ multiplex PCR, the repertoire was profiled, and TCRdb retains in-frame clones only, with some absent. The table has 30,000 to 45,000 clones, about 74% seen once. The V gene end was trimmed by 4 bases and the J gene end by 0 bases; junction bases not matched to a gene: 4. CDR1 is SGHRS and CDR2 is YFSETQ in the germline V gene. This CDR3 has 16 residues. This clone appeared once. What it recognizes is unknown. This chain uses TRBV5-1 with TRBJ2-1, with 10 bases that match TRBD2. The clonotype was recovered from a person in their sixties with lung adenocarcinoma. Sequencing was carried out using FFPE invasive lung adenocarcinoma tissue. The CDR3: CASSLGTSDSYNEQFF. The CDR3 region has the DNA TGCGCCAGCAGCCTTGGGACTAGCGACTCCTACAATGAGCAGTTCTTC.